Shown below are 15 T cell receptor beta chains from a single sample sequenced in a study of blood T cell repertoires in COVID-19. Clones were read by immunoSEQ multiplex PCR, and TCRdb kept only the in-frame ones, dropping some. Altogether hundreds of thousands of clones are present, roughly 86% being singletons, with the ten largest covering around 4.2%. Sequences were obtained from PBMCs or T cells enriched from blood (not recorded which). The receptors derive from a woman in her twenties or thirties with acute COVID-19.

The chain combines TRBV10-2 with TRBJ1-2; possibly TRBD1 for D (6 bases). Germline CDR1 WSHSY, CDR2 SAAADI. V was shortened by 8 bases and J by 1 base, with 11 bases between the two germline ends. The CDR3 is made up of 13 amino acids. The CDR3 DNA is TGCGCCAGCGCCGGGACATATAACTATGGCTACACCTTC. Residues: CASAGTYNYGYTF.

The chain links TRBV6-1 to TRBJ1-5; D possibly corresponds to TRBD1 (5 bases). Germline V gives CDR1 MNHNS, CDR2 SASEGT. This CDR3 contains 15 residues. The V end was cut by 3 bases, the J end by 8 bases, with 17 bases between. This CDR3 reads CASSDGGGGYEPQHF. The CDR3 DNA reads TGTGCCAGCAGTGATGGGGGTGGGGGGTATGAGCCCCAGCATTTT.

The chain combines TRBV6-2 or TRBV6-3 with TRBJ2-7; D uncertain. The CDR3 totals 14 residues. Germline values: CDR1 MNHEY, CDR2 SVGEGT. V shed 5 bases and J shed 6 bases, with 17 bases lying between them. The CDR3 DNA reads TGTGCCAGCAGTCCAGAAAGAACAGTTTCCGAGCAGTACTTC. Its protein is CASSPERTVSEQYF.

This chain links TRBV30 with TRBJ1-2, with D perhaps matching TRBD1 (5 bases). Trimming took off 4 bases at V and 0 bases at J, with 12 bases between the two ends. CDR1 GTSNPN and CDR2 SVGIG come from the germline V gene (reference sequence). The CDR3 sequence is 14 residues long. The CDR3 sequence is CAWTPDSTNYGYTF. DNA of the CDR3: TGTGCCTGGACTCCTGACAGTACTAACTATGGCTACACCTTC.

The rearrangement joins TRBV11-2 to TRBJ2-5, with 11 bases matching TRBD2. Germline CDR1 SGHAT, CDR2 FQNNGV. J lost 2 bases, V lost 2 bases, and 1 base had no gene match. The CDR3 sequence is 15 residues long. CDR3 in amino acids: CASSLTSGGQETQYF. CDR3 bases: TGTGCCAGCAGCTTAACTAGCGGGGGTCAAGAGACCCAGTACTTC.

The chain couples TRBV5-4 to TRBJ2-1; D is undetermined. The germline V gene encodes CDR1 SGHNT and CDR2 YYREEE (reference sequence). The CDR3 extends over 14 amino acids. The V end lost 4 bases, the J end lost 0 bases, and 8 bases lay between the germline ends. CDR3 DNA: TGTGCCAGCAGCCTAAGTAGCTCCTACAATGAGCAGTTCTTC. Translated, it gives CASSLSSSYNEQFF. Variable domain in full (rest from reference TRBV5-4 and TRBJ2-1): ETGVTQSPTHLIKTRGQQVTLRCSSQSGHNTVSWYQQALGQGPQFIFQYYREEENGRGNFPPRFSGLQFPNYSSELNVNALELDDSALYLCASSLSSSYNEQFFGPGTRLTVL.

The V and J genes are TRBV18 and TRBJ2-2, with 10 positions matching TRBD1. The V gene's germline CDR1 is KGHSH and CDR2 LQKENI. The CDR3 totals 16 residues. Trimming removed 4 bases from V and 4 bases from J; junction bases left unmatched: 6. The CDR3 bases are TGTGCCAGCTCACTAGGGACAGGGGATACCACCGGGGAGCTGTTTTTT. It codes for CASSLGTGDTTGELFF. The whole variable domain, remainder taken from reference TRBV18 and TRBJ2-2, is NAGVMQNPRHLVRRRGQEARLRCSPMKGHSHVYWYRQLPEEGLKFMVYLQKENIIDESGMPKERFSAEFPKEGPSILRIQQVVRGDSAAYFCASSLGTGDTTGELFFGEGSRLTVL.

This chain joins TRBV27 and TRBJ1-1, with TRBD1 matching over 8 bases. The CDR3 runs to 16 residues. Germline V gene sequence: CDR1 MNHEY, CDR2 SMNVEV (reference sequence). J lost 2 bases, V lost 3 bases, and 8 bases had no gene match. CDR3: CASSFPGGEPNTEAFF. Written as DNA, the CDR3 is TGTGCCAGCAGTTTCCCAGGGGGCGAGCCAAACACTGAAGCTTTCTTT.

In DNA, the CDR3 is TGTGCGGGCCGCGTGGTCGAGAATTCACCCCTCCACTTT. It is translated as CAGRVVENSPLHF. The chain uses TRBV30 and TRBJ1-6; D is ambiguous. Germline V CDR1 and CDR2: GTSNPN, SVGIG (reference sequence). This CDR3 is 13 amino acids long.

This clone showed up many times. The rearrangement joins TRBV24-1 to TRBJ2-7, with TRBD1 identical over 7 bases. V was clipped by 11 bases and J by 0 bases; unmatched bases: 9. CDR3 length: 14 residues. Germline V gives CDR1 KGHDR, CDR2 SFDVKD. The CDR3 sequence is CAKRTGVVSYEQYF. CDR3 nucleotide sequence: TGTGCCAAGAGAACAGGGGTCGTCTCCTACGAGCAGTACTTC.

This clone has just one count. The chain couples TRBV7-3 to TRBJ1-2; TRBD1 matches 8 bases. The V gene end was trimmed by 2 bases and the J gene end by 4 bases; junction bases not matched to a gene: 0. The CDR3 has 13 amino acids. The germline CDR1 and CDR2 sequences are SGHTA and FQGTGA. Here the CDR3 DNA reads TGTGCCAGCAGCTTAGACAGGGGCTATGGCTACACCTTC. The encoded protein is CASSLDRGYGYTF.

The chain uses TRBV2 and TRBJ2-7; the D is unclear. V shed 5 bases and J shed 1 base, with 12 bases lying between them. CDR3 length equals 14 residues. Germline V lookup: CDR1 SNHLY, CDR2 FYNNEI. The DNA for the CDR3 is TGTGCCAGCAGTCTAAGCAGGATTTCCTACGAGCAGTACTTC. This codes for CASSLSRISYEQYF.

V gene TRBV4-1 combines with J gene TRBJ1-2, with TRBD1 matching over 10 bases. Losses at the gene ends were 4 bases for V and 0 bases for J; bases not matched to a gene: 2. The CDR3 contains 15 residues. The germline V gene has CDR1 MGHRA and CDR2 YSYEKL. The CDR3 DNA reads TGCGCCAGCAGCCGAGGACAGGGGGCTAACTATGGCTACACCTTC. Translating it yields CASSRGQGANYGYTF.

The chain couples TRBV10-3 to TRBJ2-1; the D is unclear. CDR1 and CDR2 from the germline V gene are ENHRY and SYGVKD. The CDR3 sequence is 12 residues long. V was pared by 3 bases and J by 7 bases, with 7 bases between. CDR3 bases: TGTGCCATCAGTGAATCGAGTAATGAGCAGTTCTTC. Its translation: CAISESSNEQFF.

The chain recombines TRBV12-3 or TRBV12-4 with TRBJ1-4, with a tentative D call TRBD1 (6 bases). The CDR3 is 13 amino acids. The V and J ends lost 6 bases and 11 bases respectively, with 16 bases between them. The DNA for the CDR3 is TGTGCCAGCAGCCGAAACAGGGACCAGAAACTGTTTTTT. Translation gives CASSRNRDQKLFF.